Below, 5 T cell receptor beta chains from the same sample are listed, as sequenced in a study of metastatic and nonmetastatic thyroid tumors (TCRdb year 2020). Libraries came from PCR. The sequencer was an Illumina HiSeq 4000. The public reads were reanalyzed by TCRdb: fastp trimming at Q25, MiXCR alignment, in-frame beta chains only. The sample records thousands of clones, roughly 24% of which are singletons. About 13% of the sample goes to the ten largest clones. Before undergoing thyroid surgery, none of the patients had been given any kind of treatment. Sample: adjacent normal tissue. The receptors shown here come from a female donor with papillary thyroid cancer or a benign thyroid nodule (not recorded which). Some clones in this sample may be carry-over from other donors' samples.

This chain links TRBV20-1 with TRBJ1-1, with D unclear. Germline CDR1 and CDR2: DFQATT and SNEGSKA (reference sequence). This CDR3 spans 13 amino acids. V lost 3 bases and J 8 bases, leaving 16 bases between the germline ends. The CDR3 reads CSASFGLEAEAFF. The DNA for the CDR3 is TGCAGTGCTAGTTTTGGCCTGGAGGCAGAAGCTTTCTTT.

The genes are TRBV27 and TRBJ1-5, with 7 nucleotides matching TRBD1. The V gene end was trimmed by 10 bases and the J gene end by 4 bases; junction bases not matched to a gene: 13. Germline lookup yields CDR1 MNHEY and CDR2 SMNVEV (reference sequence). The CDR3 has 15 amino acids. This chain's CDR3 is CAIKGRTGTNQPQHF. For the CDR3, the DNA is TGTGCCATCAAAGGACGGACAGGCACTAATCAGCCCCAGCATTTT.

In this sample, this clone turned up a few times. The rearrangement joins TRBV28 to TRBJ1-5; 9 bases align to TRBD1. Trimming cost V 4 bases and J 7 bases; bases outside gene matches: 5. Germline loops: CDR1 MDHEN, CDR2 SYDVKM. The length of the CDR3 is 14 residues. The CDR3 reads CASSYGTGNQPQHF. The CDR3 coding sequence is TGTGCCAGCAGTTACGGGACAGGGAACCAGCCCCAGCATTTT.

The rearrangement uses TRBV20-1 and TRBJ1-3; D is unresolved. The CDR3 loop spans 15 amino acids. CDR1 DFQATT and CDR2 SNEGSKA come from the germline V gene (reference sequence). V lost 8 bases, J lost 0 bases, and 17 bases lay in between. CDR3 nucleotide sequence: TGCAGTAGAGGGCTTAAGATCCTCTCTGGAAACACCATATATTTT. This sequence encodes CSRGLKILSGNTIYF.

By proportion, this clone is large (0.1 to 1%). The CDR3 protein is CSATNGTSGRAVNEQYF. The CDR3 DNA reads TGCAGTGCTACCAACGGGACTAGCGGGAGGGCCGTTAACGAGCAGTACTTC. The chain recombines TRBV20-1 with TRBJ2-7; 16 bases are a match to TRBD2. CDR3 length: 17 amino acids. Germline CDR1 reads DFQATT; CDR2 reads SNEGSKA (reference sequence). V was clipped by 4 bases and J by 5 bases; unmatched bases: 11.